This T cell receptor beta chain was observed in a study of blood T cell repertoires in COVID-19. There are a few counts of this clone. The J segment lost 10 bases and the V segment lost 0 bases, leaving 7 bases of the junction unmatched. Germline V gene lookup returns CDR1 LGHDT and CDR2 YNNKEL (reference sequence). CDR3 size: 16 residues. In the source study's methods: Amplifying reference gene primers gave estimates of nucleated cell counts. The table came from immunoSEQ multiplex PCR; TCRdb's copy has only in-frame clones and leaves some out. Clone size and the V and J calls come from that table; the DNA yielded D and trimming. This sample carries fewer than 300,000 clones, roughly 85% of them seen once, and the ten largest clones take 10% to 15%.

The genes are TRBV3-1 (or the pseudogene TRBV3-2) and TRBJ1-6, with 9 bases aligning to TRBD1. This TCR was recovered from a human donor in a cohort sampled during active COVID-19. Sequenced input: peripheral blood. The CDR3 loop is CASSQDLGQGISPLHF. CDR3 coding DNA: TGTGCCAGCAGCCAAGATCTTGGACAGGGGATCTCACCCCTCCACTTT.